This TCR beta chain was sequenced during a study of T cells in Graves' hyperthyroidism and ophthalmopathy. To note about this clonotype: The antigen is not known. A much larger clone differs from this one at a single base, so this may be a read error.

The length of the CDR3 is 14 residues. Germline assignment: CDR1 LNHNV and CDR2 YYDKDF (reference sequence). V was cut by 5 bases and J by 1 base, with 11 bases left in between. Study-wide results and limits: The authors' 13 V-J model separated ophthalmopathy from stable hyperthyroidism. Blood also carried most thyroid clonotypes expanded above 0.001.

Diagnoses rested on clinical symptoms, serum thyroxine and TRAb, thyroid ultrasound and orbital computed tomography. TCR beta CDR3 region amplification was performed from RNA transcripts. Primed by the HTBI set, a first-round RT-PCR was run on the TCR CDR3. Using its own MiXCR run on the multiplex PCR reads, TCRdb lists one record per CDR3 protein. The table records hundreds of thousands of distinct CDR3 sequences, roughly 45% of them present only once. The TCR sequence derives from an adult man with Graves' disease, either hyperthyroidism or ophthalmopathy (not recorded which). Sample: peripheral blood or thyroid tissue (not recorded which). The chain has TRBV15 and TRBJ1-1; maybe TRBD1 (5 bases). The CDR3 loop reads CATSVGHRNTEAFF. The CDR3 nucleotides read TGTGCCACCAGCGTAGGACACAGGAACACTGAAGCTTTCTTT.